The sequence of this T cell receptor beta chain was determined in a study of blood T cell repertoires in COVID-19. Study-wide context: Samples taken during acute and convalescent COVID-19 were collected in the United States, Italy and Spain. T cells, B-cell-depleted T cells, or PBMCs supplied cDNA or gDNA.

The repertoire was sequenced with immunoSEQ multiplex PCR; TCRdb's copy has only in-frame clones and lacks some. The sample includes 130,000 to 150,000 clones, roughly 89% of them seen just once. The CDR3 sequence is 14 residues long. V lost 6 bases, J lost 1 base, and 4 bases stayed unmatched. Per the germline V gene, CDR1 is WNHNN and CDR2 is SYGVQD (reference sequence). The clonotype comes from a woman between 50 and 59 years old with acute or convalescent COVID-19. The sample comprised peripheral blood. The V and J genes are TRBV10-1 and TRBJ1-1, with 8 bases that match TRBD1. CDR3 residues: CASRPGTGNTEAFF. CDR3 coding DNA: TGCGCCAGCAGACCCGGGACAGGGAACACTGAAGCTTTCTTT.